This T cell receptor beta chain was found in a study of T cells after yellow fever vaccination. UMIs were added to TCR cDNA along with a universal primer site when it was made by 5'RACE template switching. TCRdb recomputed calls from the 5' RACE reads with MiXCR, one row per CDR3 protein. The sample lists roughly 500,000 distinct CDR3 sequences, about 19% seen once, with around an eighth in the top ten. This clonotype turned up a few times. The sequencing here drew on PBMCs, taken 15 days after the yellow fever booster vaccination. The clonotype comes from a man younger than 40 who received the YFV17D yellow fever vaccine.

CDR3 sequence: CASSLGARRSNEQFF. The CDR3 DNA reads as TGTGCCAGCAGCTTGGGGGCTAGGCGGAGCAATGAGCAGTTCTTC. The chain couples TRBV7-9 to TRBJ2-1; a weak D match, TRBD1 (6 bases). The germline CDR1 and CDR2 sequences are SEHNR and FQNEAQ (reference sequence). Trimming removed 3 bases from V and 6 bases from J, with 15 bases in between. CDR3 size: 15 residues.